This T cell receptor (beta chain) was profiled in a study of tumor-infiltrating lymphocytes in primary liver carcinoma. TCR beta cDNA was made from 450 to 550 ng total RNA with a constant-region primer. For TCR beta, libraries were produced by three nested multiplex PCR rounds using slightly modified ARM-PCR. Running 9 to 11 cycles apiece, the first two PCR rounds relied on TRBV1-TRBV30 forward primers together with a C-beta reverse primer. TCRdb re-analysed the multiplex PCR reads in MiXCR, keeping a single row per CDR3 protein. The table shows 100,000 to 150,000 distinct CDR3 sequences, with 64% occurring only once. Study findings and constraints: Blood fell significantly below tumors in its top-250-clone fraction (p = 0.039). Between tumor regions, pairs overlapped more than tumor-adjacent and tumor-blood pairs did. Just about 7.5-24% of leading clones were found in every one of five regions.

The CDR3 runs to 17 residues. Scientists recovered RNA and DNA together from roughly 21-30 mg of unsorted bulk tissue. The patients lived with chronic HBV infection and had not yet received any treatment. With regard to this clonotype: Its antigen is not identified.

This receptor was obtained from a woman aged 55 to 70 with primary liver carcinoma and hepatitis B virus infection. Source material: liver tumor tissue from sampling region 3. Noted subset: tumor region T3, left-lateral pole. The chain is built from TRBV12-3 or TRBV12-4 and TRBJ1-5, with D possibly matching TRBD1 (5 bases). Matching the DNA end better, TRBJ2-3 makes the J call doubtful. CDR3 sequence (DNA): TGTGCCAGCAGTTTTCTAGGGGCGAGGTATAGCAATCAGCCCCAGTATTTT. This sequence encodes CASSFLGARYSNQPQYF.